This T cell receptor beta chain was sequenced during a study of T cell responses to AZD1222 COVID-19 vaccine. TCRdb keeps only in-frame clones here, not all; method: immunoSEQ multiplex PCR. The data show some 200,000 clones, 90% to 95% seen once. This CDR3 spans 13 amino acids. Trimming at V came to 7 bases and at J to 3 bases, leaving 3 bases not matched to a gene. The germline CDR1 and CDR2 sequences are LNHDA and SQIVND (reference sequence). The receptor was isolated from an adult who received the AZD1222 COVID-19 vaccine. V is TRBV19 and J is TRBJ1-5; 7 bases align to TRBD1. Here the sequenced sample was peripheral blood, taken 28 days after the second AZD1222 dose. The CDR3 DNA is TGTGCCAGTAAACAGGGGAACAATCAGCCCCAGCATTTT. Protein sequence: CASKQGNNQPQHF.